This T cell receptor (beta chain) was sequenced during a study of T cell responses to AZD1222 COVID-19 vaccine. Study-wide points: All repertoire sampling was performed exclusively after the peak T cell response.

Data came from immunoSEQ multiplex PCR; TCRdb stores just in-frame clones and leaves some out. The table has about 130,000 clones, roughly 87% seen once. CDR1 and CDR2 from the germline V gene are SGHRS and YFSETQ. The CDR3 runs 16 residues. With 4 bases clipped from V and 8 bases from J, the junction kept 7 bases outside the gene matches. This clone was detected once. Its antigen remains unknown. This chain joins TRBV5-1 and TRBJ2-2; 14 bases agree with TRBD2. The sample in question was peripheral blood, obtained 28 days after the second AZD1222 dose. This receptor was obtained from an adult who received the AZD1222 COVID-19 vaccine. As DNA, the CDR3 is TGCGCCAGCAGCCCTGGGACTAGCGGGGGTCATGGGGAGCTGTTTTTT. Its protein product is CASSPGTSGGHGELFF.